This T cell receptor (beta chain) is drawn from a study of control samples from healthy donors and cancer patients. Assay: immunoSEQ multiplex PCR; the TCRdb copy retains only in-frame clones and omits some. The sample contains about 130,000 clones, roughly 90% of which appear only once. V lost 5 bases and J lost 5, with 5 bases in between. The CDR3 covers 11 residues. Per the germline V gene, CDR1 is SEHNR and CDR2 is FQNEAQ (reference sequence). The source material was blood. The rearrangement uses TRBV7-9 and TRBJ2-3, with D hard to call. This receptor was identified in a man in his forties in good health. In nucleotides, the CDR3 is TGTGCCAGCAGCCCGAAAGATACGCAGTATTTT. It codes for CASSPKDTQYF.